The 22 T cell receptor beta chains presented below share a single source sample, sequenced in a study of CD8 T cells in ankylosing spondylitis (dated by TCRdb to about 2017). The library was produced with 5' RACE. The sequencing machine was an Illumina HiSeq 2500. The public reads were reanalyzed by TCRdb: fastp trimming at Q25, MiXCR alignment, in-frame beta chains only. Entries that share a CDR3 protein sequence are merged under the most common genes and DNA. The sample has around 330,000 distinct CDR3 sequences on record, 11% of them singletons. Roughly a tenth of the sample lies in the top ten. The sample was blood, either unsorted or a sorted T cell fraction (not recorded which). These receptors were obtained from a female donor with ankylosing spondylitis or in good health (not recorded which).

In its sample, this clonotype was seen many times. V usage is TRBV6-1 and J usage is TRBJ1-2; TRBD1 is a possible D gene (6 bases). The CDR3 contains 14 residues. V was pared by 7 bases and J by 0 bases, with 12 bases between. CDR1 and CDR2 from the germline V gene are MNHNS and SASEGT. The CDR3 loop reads CASTPGHTNYGYTF. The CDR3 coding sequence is TGTGCCAGCACCCCGGGACATACTAACTATGGCTACACCTTC.

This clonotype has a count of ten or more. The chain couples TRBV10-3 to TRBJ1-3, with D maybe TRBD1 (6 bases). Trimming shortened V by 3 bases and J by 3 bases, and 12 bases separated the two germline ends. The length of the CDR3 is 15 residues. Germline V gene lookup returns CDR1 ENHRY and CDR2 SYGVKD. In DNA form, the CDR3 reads TGTGCCATCAGTGATACAGGGAAATTTGGAAACACCATATATTTT. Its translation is CAISDTGKFGNTIYF.

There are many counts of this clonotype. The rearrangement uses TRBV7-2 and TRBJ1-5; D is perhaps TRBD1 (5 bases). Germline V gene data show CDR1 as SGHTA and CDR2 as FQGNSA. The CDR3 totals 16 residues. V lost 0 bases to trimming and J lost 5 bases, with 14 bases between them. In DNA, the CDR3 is TGTGCCAGCAGCTTAGCGGAGGGGAGAAGGGATCAGCCCCAGCATTTT. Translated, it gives CASSLAEGRRDQPQHF.

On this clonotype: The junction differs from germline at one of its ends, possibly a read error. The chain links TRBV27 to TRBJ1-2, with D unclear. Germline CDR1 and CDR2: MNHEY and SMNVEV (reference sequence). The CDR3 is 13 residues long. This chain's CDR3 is CTSSLTPNYGYTF. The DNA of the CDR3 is TGTACCAGCAGTTTAACACCGAACTATGGCTACACCTTC.

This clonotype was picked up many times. CDR3 protein: CATSDFGSFGAFF. The CDR3 nucleotides read TGTGCCACCAGTGATTTCGGATCTTTTGGAGCTTTCTTT. The chain carries TRBV24-1 and TRBJ1-1; unclear D gene. From germline, CDR1 is KGHDR and CDR2 SFDVKD. V was clipped by 1 base and J by 10 bases, with 12 bases between them. This CDR3 has 13 residues.

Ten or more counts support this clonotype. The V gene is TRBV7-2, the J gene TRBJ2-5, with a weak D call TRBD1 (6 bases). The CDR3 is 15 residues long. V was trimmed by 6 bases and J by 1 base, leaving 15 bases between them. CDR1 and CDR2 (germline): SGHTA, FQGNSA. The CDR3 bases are TGTGCCAGCAGTATAGGGGGATCCACCCAAGAGACCCAGTACTTC. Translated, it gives CASSIGGSTQETQYF. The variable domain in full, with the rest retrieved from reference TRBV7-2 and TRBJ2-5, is GAGVSQSPSNKVTEKGKDVELRCDPISGHTALYWYRQSLGQGLEFLIYFQGNSAPDKSGLPSDRFSAERTGGSVSTLTIQRTQQEDSAVYLCASSIGGSTQETQYFGPGTRLLVL.

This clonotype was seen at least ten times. The CDR3 DNA sequence: TGCAGTGCTAGGCAGCCCCCATACGAGCAGTACTTC. Protein sequence: CSARQPPYEQYF. The V call is TRBV20-1, the J call TRBJ2-7; D unresolved. This CDR3 comprises 12 residues. Germline CDR1 and CDR2: DFQATT and SNEGSKA (reference sequence). Trimming took 3 bases from V and 4 from J, leaving 10 bases between them.

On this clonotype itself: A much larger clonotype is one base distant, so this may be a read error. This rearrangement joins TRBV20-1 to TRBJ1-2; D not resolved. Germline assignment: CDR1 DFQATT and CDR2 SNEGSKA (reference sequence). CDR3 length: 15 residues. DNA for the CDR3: TGCAGTGCTAGAGATATGGCCAGATCTAACTATGGCGACACCTTC. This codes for CSARDMARSNYGDTF.

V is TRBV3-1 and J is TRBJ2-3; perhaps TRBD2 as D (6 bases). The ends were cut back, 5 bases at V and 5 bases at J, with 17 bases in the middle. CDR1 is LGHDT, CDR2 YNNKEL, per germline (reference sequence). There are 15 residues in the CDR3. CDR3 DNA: TGTGCCAGCAGCGGGGGGACCGAAAACATAGATACGCAGTATTTT. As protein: CASSGGTENIDTQYF.

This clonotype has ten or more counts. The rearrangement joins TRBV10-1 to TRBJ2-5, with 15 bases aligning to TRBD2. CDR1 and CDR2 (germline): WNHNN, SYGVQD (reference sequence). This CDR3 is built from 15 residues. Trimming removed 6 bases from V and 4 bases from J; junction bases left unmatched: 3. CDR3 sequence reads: CASRPGLAGGETQYF. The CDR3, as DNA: TGCGCCAGCAGGCCGGGACTAGCGGGAGGAGAGACCCAGTACTTC.

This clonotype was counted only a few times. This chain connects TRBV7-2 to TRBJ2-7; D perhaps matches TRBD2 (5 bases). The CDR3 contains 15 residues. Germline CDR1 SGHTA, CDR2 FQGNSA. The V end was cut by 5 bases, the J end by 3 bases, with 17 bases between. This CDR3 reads CASSPLSASRYEQYF. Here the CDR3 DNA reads TGTGCCAGCAGCCCCCTTTCCGCTAGCCGCTACGAGCAGTACTTC.

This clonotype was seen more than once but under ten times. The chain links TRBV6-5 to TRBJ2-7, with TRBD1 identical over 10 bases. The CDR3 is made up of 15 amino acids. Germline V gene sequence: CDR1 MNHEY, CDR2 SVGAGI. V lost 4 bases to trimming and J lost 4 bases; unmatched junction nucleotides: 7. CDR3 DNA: TGTGCCAGCAGTTCGACAGGGGGCAATTTATACGAGCAGTACTTC. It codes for CASSSTGGNLYEQYF.

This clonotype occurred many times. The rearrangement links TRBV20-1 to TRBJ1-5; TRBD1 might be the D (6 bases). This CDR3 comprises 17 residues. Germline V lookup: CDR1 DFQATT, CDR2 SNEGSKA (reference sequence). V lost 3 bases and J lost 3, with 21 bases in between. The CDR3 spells CSASPLGRQVINQPQHF. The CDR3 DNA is TGCAGTGCTAGCCCCCTGGGGAGACAGGTTATCAATCAGCCCCAGCATTTT.

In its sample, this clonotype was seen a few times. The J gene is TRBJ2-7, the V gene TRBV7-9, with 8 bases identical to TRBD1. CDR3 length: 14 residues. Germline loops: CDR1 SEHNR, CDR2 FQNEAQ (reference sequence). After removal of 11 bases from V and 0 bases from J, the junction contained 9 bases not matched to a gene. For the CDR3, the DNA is TGTGCCTCACTTCCCGGGACAGGCTCCTACGAGCAGTACTTC. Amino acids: CASLPGTGSYEQYF.

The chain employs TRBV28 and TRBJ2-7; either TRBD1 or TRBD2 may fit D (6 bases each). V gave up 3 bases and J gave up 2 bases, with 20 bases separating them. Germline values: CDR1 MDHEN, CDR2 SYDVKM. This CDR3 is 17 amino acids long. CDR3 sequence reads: CASSFPTGTGAPYEQYF. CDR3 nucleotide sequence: TGTGCCAGCAGTTTTCCGACCGGGACGGGGGCTCCCTACGAGCAGTACTTC.

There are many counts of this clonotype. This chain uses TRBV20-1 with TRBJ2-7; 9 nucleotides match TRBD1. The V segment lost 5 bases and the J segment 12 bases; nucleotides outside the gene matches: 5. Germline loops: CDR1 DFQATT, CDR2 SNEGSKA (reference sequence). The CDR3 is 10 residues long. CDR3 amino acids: CSAAGTGMYF. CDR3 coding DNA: TGCAGTGCTGCCGGGACAGGGATGTACTTC.

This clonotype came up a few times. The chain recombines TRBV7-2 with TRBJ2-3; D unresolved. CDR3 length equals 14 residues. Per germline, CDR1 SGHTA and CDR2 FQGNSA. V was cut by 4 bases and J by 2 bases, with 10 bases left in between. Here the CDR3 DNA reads TGTGCCAGCAGCTCCCTCATTGCCACAGATACGCAGTATTTT. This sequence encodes CASSSLIATDTQYF.

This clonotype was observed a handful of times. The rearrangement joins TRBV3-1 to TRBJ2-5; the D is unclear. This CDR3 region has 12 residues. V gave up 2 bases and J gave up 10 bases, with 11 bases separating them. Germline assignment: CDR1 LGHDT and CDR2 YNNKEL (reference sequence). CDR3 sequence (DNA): TGTGCCAGCAGCCAACTGGGTGGGATCCAGTACTTC. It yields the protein CASSQLGGIQYF.

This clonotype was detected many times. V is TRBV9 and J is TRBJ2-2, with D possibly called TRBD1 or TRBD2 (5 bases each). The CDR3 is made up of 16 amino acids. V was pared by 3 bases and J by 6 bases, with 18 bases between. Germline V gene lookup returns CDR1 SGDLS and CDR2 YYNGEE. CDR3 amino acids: CASSDGTASRSGELFF. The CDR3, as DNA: TGTGCCAGCAGCGACGGGACGGCTTCGCGTTCCGGGGAGCTGTTTTTT.

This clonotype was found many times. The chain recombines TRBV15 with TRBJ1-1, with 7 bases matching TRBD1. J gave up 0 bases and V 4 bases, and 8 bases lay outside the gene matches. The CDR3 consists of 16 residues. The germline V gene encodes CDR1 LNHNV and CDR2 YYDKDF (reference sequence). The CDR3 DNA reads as TGTGCCACCAGCAAACCACAGGGGATGATGAACACTGAAGCTTTCTTT. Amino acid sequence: CATSKPQGMMNTEAFF.

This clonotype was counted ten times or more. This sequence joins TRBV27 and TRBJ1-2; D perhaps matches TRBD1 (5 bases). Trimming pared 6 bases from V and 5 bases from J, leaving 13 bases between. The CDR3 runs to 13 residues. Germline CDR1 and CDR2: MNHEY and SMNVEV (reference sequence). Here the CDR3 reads CASSYRGGYGYTF. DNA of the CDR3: TGTGCCAGCAGCTACCGGGGCGGGTATGGCTACACCTTC.

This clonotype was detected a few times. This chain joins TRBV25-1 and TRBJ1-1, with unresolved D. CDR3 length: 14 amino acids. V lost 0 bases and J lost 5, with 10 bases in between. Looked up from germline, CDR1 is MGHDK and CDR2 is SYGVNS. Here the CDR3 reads CASSEYGQRTEAFF. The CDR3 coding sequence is TGTGCCAGCAGTGAATACGGGCAGAGGACTGAAGCTTTCTTT.